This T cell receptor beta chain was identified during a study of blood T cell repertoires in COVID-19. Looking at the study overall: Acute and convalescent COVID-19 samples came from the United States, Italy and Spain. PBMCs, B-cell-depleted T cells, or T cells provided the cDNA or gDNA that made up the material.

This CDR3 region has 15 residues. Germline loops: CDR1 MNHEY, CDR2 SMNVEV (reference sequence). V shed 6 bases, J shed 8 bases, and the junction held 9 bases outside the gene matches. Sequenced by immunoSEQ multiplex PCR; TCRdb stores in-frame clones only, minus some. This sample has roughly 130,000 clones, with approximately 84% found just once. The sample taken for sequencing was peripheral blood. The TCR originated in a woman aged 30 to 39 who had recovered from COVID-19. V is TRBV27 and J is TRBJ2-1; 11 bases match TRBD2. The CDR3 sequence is CASSYLTSGEDEQFF. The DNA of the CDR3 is TGTGCCAGCAGCTATCTGACTAGCGGGGAAGATGAGCAGTTCTTC.